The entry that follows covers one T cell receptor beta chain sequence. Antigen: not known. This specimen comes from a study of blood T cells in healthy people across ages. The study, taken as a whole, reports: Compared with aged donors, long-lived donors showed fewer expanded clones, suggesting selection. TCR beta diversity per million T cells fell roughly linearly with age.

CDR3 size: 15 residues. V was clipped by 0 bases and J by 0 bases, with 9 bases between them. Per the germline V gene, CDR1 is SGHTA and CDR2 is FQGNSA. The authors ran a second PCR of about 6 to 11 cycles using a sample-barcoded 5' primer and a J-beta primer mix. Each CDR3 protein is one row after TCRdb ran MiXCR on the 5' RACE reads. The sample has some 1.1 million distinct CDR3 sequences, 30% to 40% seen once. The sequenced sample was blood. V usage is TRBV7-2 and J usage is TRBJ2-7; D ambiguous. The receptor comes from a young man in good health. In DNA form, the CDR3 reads TGTGCCAGCAGCTTAGCGGCTGGCAGCTCCTACGAGCAGTACTTC. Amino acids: CASSLAAGSSYEQYF.